This is a list of T cell receptor beta chains from one sample in a study of T cell responses to AZD1222 COVID-19 vaccine. The repertoire was sequenced with immunoSEQ multiplex PCR; TCRdb's copy has only in-frame clones and lacks some. The table has some 130,000 clones, 70% to 90% seen once. Sequences were derived from peripheral blood, sampled on day 0 of AZD1222 vaccination. The receptors were sampled from an adult in good health. The CDR3 runs from the conserved cysteine through the conserved F or W. The D gene is left open where the match is weak.

d_gene,v_gene,j_gene,CDR3aa
-,TRBV7-3,TRBJ1-1,CASSLTGRENTEAFF
-,TRBV5-1,TRBJ2-3,CASSRRQGTDTQYF
-,TRBV6-2/TRBV6-3,TRBJ1-5,CASSYGSGEQPQHF
TRBD2,TRBV10-3,TRBJ2-1,CAISELAGDNEQFF
TRBD2,TRBV11-2,TRBJ2-7,CASSSVSGRSYEQYF
-,TRBV4-3,TRBJ1-4,CASSRGPSSPNEKLFF
TRBD2,TRBV28,TRBJ2-5,CASSWGGKETQYF
-,TRBV19,TRBJ1-3,CASSRLTQRVGSGNTIYF
TRBD1,TRBV29-1,TRBJ2-1,CSVEGTGGNYNEQFF
TRBD1,TRBV7-9,TRBJ1-3,CASSSSGTGGNTIYF
-,TRBV19,TRBJ1-1,CASRPRTLPEAFF
-,TRBV13,TRBJ2-7,CASSFGRSYEQYF
-,TRBV7-9,TRBJ2-3,CASRLGSTDTQYF
-,TRBV30,TRBJ2-2,CAWSVMTLRKYANTGELFF
-,TRBV29-1,TRBJ1-2,CSGATDNYGYTF
TRBD1,TRBV7-9,TRBJ1-2,CASSLAGDRGGYTF
TRBD1,TRBV6-6,TRBJ1-6,CASRLRDRAWGPLHF
-,TRBV6-5,TRBJ1-2,CASSYVRAGDGYTF
-,TRBV30,TRBJ1-2,CAFWGRAPNYGYTF
TRBD1,TRBV2,TRBJ2-1,CASSEHRGLYGEQFF
TRBD2,TRBV4-2,TRBJ2-7,CASSRVFGLAPYEQYF
-,TRBV28,TRBJ2-2,CASSLGRGRTGELFF
-,TRBV30,TRBJ2-1,CAWSEVVNEQFF
-,TRBV4-3,TRBJ2-7,CASSQGVAGYYEQYF
-,TRBV27,TRBJ1-5,CASSLGTRGEQPQHF
TRBD1,TRBV28,TRBJ2-7,CASSILTGGRLYEQYF
-,TRBV4-2,TRBJ1-5,CASSQGRQSNQPQHF
-,TRBV28,TRBJ2-5,CASSASGRHQETQYF
-,TRBV6-5,TRBJ2-7,CASSYGGYGYEQYF
-,TRBV6-2/TRBV6-3,TRBJ2-1,CASSLGGLGEQFF
TRBD1,TRBV29-1,TRBJ1-1,CSAETGDNTEAFF
-,TRBV2,TRBJ2-1,CASSPLGLVGNEQFF
-,TRBV19,TRBJ1-2,CASRPGWRYGYTF
TRBD1,TRBV28,TRBJ1-6,CASSWDRDNSPLHF
-,TRBV18,TRBJ2-7,CASSPGLYEQYF
-,TRBV7-9,TRBJ1-2,CASSLAGFWTDNYGYTF
-,TRBV9,TRBJ2-7,CASSVSSKPGPYEQYF
TRBD2,TRBV20-1,TRBJ2-1,CSASPLGAGGSHNEQFF
TRBD1,TRBV7-2,TRBJ1-2,CASSLVPAGQHYGYTF
-,TRBV28,TRBJ1-1,CASSPPRQYTEAFF
TRBD2,TRBV6-2/TRBV6-3,TRBJ2-7,CASSSGRAGVQYF
-,TRBV7-2,TRBJ2-5,CASSQRLAGAYETQYF
TRBD2,TRBV6-2/TRBV6-3,TRBJ2-1,CASSYTSAGEQFF
TRBD2,TRBV9,TRBJ2-2,CASSVGGITGELFF
-,TRBV9,TRBJ2-7,CASSVADRSYEQYF
TRBD1,TRBV6-6,TRBJ2-2,CASSYPGQGEGGELFF
TRBD2,TRBV11-3,TRBJ2-1,CASSTSRVTSDNEQFF
-,TRBV4-1,TRBJ1-4,CASSHLWTDNEKLFF
TRBD2,TRBV19,TRBJ2-7,CASRRARLAGVYNEQYF
-,TRBV9,TRBJ2-2,CASSVEGGELFF
TRBD2,TRBV27,TRBJ2-3,CASSLSSGRTDTQYF
-,TRBV6-2/TRBV6-3,TRBJ1-5,CASSLWGHLINQPQHF
-,TRBV24-1,TRBJ1-5,CATSTGNNYQPQHF
-,TRBV2,TRBJ2-7,CASSEISGGEQYF
-,TRBV27,TRBJ2-6,CASSSPLISGANVLTF
TRBD1,TRBV5-1,TRBJ1-1,CASSPDRGTEAFF
-,TRBV11-2,TRBJ2-1,CASSARRYNEQFF
TRBD2,TRBV5-1,TRBJ2-3,CASNPSGSTDTQYF
TRBD1,TRBV23-1,TRBJ1-5,CASSQGTEGGNQPQHF
-,TRBV19,TRBJ2-1,CASTNLRRVNEQFF